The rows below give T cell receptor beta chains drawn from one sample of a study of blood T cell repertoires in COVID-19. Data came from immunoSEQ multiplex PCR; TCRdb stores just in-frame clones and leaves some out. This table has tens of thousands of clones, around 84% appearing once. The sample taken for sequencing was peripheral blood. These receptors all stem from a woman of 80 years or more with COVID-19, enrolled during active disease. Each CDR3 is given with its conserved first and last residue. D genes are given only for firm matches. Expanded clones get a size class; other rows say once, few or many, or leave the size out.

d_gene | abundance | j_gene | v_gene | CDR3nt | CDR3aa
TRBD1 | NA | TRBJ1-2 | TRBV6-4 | TGTGCCAGCAGTGACGGCCGGACAGGCCGTGGCTACACCTTC | CASSDGRTGRGYTF
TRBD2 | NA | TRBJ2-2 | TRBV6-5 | TGTGCCAGCGGACTAGCGGGGTACACCGGGGAGCTGTTTTTT | CASGLAGYTGELFF
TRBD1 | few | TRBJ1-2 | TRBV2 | TGTGCCAGACAGGGGGCGCACGGCTACACCTTC | CARQGAHGYTF
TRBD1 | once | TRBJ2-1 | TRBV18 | TGTGCCAGCTCACCGGACAGGGACAATGAGCAGTTCTTC | CASSPDRDNEQFF
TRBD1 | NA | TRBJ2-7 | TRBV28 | TGTGCCAGCAGTTTCAGACAGGGGGACTACGAGCAGTACTTC | CASSFRQGDYEQYF
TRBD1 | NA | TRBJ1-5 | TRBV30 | TGTGCCTGGAGTACAGGGGGCCATCAGCCCCAGCATTTT | CAWSTGGHQPQHF
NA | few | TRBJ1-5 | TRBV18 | TGTGCCAGCTCACCACTAGCGGGGGGCAATCAGCCCCAGCATTTT | CASSPLAGGNQPQHF
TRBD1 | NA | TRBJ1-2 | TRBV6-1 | TGTGCCAGCAGTGAGGGGACAGGGGGCATCTATGGCTACACCTTC | CASSEGTGGIYGYTF
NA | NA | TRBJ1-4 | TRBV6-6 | TGTGCCAGCAGTTATAGGGACACTCGGGGAGAAAAACTGTTTTTT | CASSYRDTRGEKLFF
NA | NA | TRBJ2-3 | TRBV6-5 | TGTGCCAGCAGTTTCTTGGGGGGTACGCAGTATTTT | CASSFLGGTQYF
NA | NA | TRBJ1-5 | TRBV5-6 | TGTGCCAGCAGCCGGGCGGGGGGAGGACGGCTGCAGCCCCAGCATTTT | CASSRAGGGRLQPQHF
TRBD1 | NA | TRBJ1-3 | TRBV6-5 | TGTGCCAGCAGTTACGGGACAGGTACCGGAAACACCATATATTTT | CASSYGTGTGNTIYF
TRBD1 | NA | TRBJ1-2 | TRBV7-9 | TGTGCCAGCAGCAACAGGGGGTGGGTAGGGTATGGCTACACCTTC | CASSNRGWVGYGYTF
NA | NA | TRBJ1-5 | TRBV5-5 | TGTGCCAGCAGCCTGGGGGCCAATCAGCCCCAGCATTTT | CASSLGANQPQHF
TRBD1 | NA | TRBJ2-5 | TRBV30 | TGTGCCTGGAATGATCCCCCCCTCATACAGGGGGTCAAGAGAACCCAGTACTTC | CAWNDPPLIQGVKRTQYF
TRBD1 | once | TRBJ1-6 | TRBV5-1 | TGCGCCAGCGCCTGGGACAGCGCTAATTCACCCCTCCACTTT | CASAWDSANSPLHF
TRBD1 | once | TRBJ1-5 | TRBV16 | TGTGCCAGCAGCCAAACAGGGGAAAGGCGTCAGCCCCAGCATTTT | CASSQTGERRQPQHF
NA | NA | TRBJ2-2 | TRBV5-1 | TGCGCCAGCAGCTCCCCGGGACAAGTGAACACCGGGGAGCTGTTTTTT | CASSSPGQVNTGELFF
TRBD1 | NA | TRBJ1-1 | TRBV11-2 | TGTGCCAGCAGCTTAGGAGGGACAGGGAGTAGCAACACTGAAGCTTTCTTT | CASSLGGTGSSNTEAFF
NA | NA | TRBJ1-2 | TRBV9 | TGTGCCAGCAGCGCCGAAGGGGAAGGCTACACCTTC | CASSAEGEGYTF
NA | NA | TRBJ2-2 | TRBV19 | TGTGCCAGTAGTATATGGGCCCGGTTCGGGGGAAGCACCGGGGAGCTGTTTTTT | CASSIWARFGGSTGELFF
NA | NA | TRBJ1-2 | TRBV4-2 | TGTGCCAGCAGCCAAGACCGGACAGCGCCTAACTATGGCTACACCTTC | CASSQDRTAPNYGYTF
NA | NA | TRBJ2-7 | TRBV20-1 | TGCAGTGCTAGAGCGCAGTTGGAGCAGTACTTC | CSARAQLEQYF
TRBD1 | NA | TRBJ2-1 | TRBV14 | TGTGCCAGCAGCCAGCAGACAGGGGTCAATGAGCAGTTCTTC | CASSQQTGVNEQFF
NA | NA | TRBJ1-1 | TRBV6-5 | TGTGCCAGCAGTTACTCGCCGCGGAACACTGAAGCTTTCTTT | CASSYSPRNTEAFF
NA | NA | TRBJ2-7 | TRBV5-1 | TGCGCCAGCAGCTTGGGGTCCCCTATCTCCTACGAGCAGTACTTC | CASSLGSPISYEQYF
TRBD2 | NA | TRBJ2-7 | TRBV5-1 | TGCGCCAGCAGCCCCCTCACTAGCGGGGGGATAGTCTACGAGCAGTACTTC | CASSPLTSGGIVYEQYF
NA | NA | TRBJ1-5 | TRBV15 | TGTGCCACCAGACAGGCGACTTTTCAGCCCCAGCATTTT | CATRQATFQPQHF
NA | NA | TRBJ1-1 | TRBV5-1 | TGCGCCAGCAGCTTCGGGGGGAGGACTGAAGCTTTCTTT | CASSFGGRTEAFF
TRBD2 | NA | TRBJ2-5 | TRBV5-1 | TGCGCCAGCAGCTTTGTTAGCGGGGGGGCAGAGGCGGAGACCCAGTACTTC | CASSFVSGGAEAETQYF
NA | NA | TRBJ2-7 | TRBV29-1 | TGCAGCGTTGAACAGGGTTTGGTCCACGAGCAGTACTTC | CSVEQGLVHEQYF
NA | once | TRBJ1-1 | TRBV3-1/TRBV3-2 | TGTGCCAGCAGCCAGCCACCTCCTTCGGGAGCTTTCTTT | CASSQPPPSGAFF
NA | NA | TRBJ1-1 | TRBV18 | TGTGCCAGCTCACCACCAATTGGGCTGAACACTGAAGCTTTCTTT | CASSPPIGLNTEAFF
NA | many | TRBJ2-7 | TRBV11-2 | TGTGCCAGCAGCTTAATCCACCTGACAGGCTCAAGCTCCTACGAGCAGTACTTC | CASSLIHLTGSSSYEQYF
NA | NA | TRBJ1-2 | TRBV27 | TGTGCCAGCAGTTTAGACAGATCAATTCCTCACTATGGCTACACCTTC | CASSLDRSIPHYGYTF
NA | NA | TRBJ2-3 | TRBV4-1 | TGCGCCAGCAGCCATGATCGTAACAGACTCTCGGGGGAGTCGGGAACGCAGTATTTT | CASSHDRNRLSGESGTQYF
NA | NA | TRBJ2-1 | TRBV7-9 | TGTGCCAGCCGAGATTATAACAATGAGCAGTTCTTC | CASRDYNNEQFF
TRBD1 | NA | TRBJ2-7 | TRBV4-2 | TGTGCCAGCAGCCAAGAATGGGGCCGGGACAGGGTTACCGAGCAGTACTTC | CASSQEWGRDRVTEQYF
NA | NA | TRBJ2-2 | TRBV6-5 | TGTGCCAGCAGTTACTACTTGAACACCGGGGAGCTGTTTTTT | CASSYYLNTGELFF
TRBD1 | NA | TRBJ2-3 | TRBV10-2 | TGCGCCAGCAGAAAGGGGGCAGGGCTCACAGATACGCAGTATTTT | CASRKGAGLTDTQYF
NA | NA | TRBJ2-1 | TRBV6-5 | TGTGCCAGCAGTTACTCCCCCGCGAGGGCGAATGAGCAGTTCTTC | CASSYSPARANEQFF
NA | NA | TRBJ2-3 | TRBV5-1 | TGCGCCAGCAGCTTGGGGGGAACAGGGTTGGATACGCAGTATTTT | CASSLGGTGLDTQYF
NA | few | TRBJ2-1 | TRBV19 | TGTGCCAGTAGTACCCAGGTATCCTACAATGAGCAGTTCTTC | CASSTQVSYNEQFF
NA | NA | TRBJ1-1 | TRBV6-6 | TGTGCCAGCAGTTCTAGGGACACCAAGAACACTGAAGCTTTCTTT | CASSSRDTKNTEAFF
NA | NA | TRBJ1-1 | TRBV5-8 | TGTGCCAGCAGCTCCAGGTGGACTGAAGCTTTCTTT | CASSSRWTEAFF
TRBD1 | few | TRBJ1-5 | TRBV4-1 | TGCGCCAGCAGCCATCCGGGACAGGCGTATGGCAATCAGCCCCAGCATTTT | CASSHPGQAYGNQPQHF
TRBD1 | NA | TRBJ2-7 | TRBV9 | TGTGCCAGCAGCCGACAGGGGGCGCGGAACGAGCAGTACTTC | CASSRQGARNEQYF